The 27 T cell receptor beta chains presented below share a single source sample, sequenced in a study of blood T cell repertoires in COVID-19. The assay was immunoSEQ multiplex PCR, and TCRdb's table has in-frame clones only and misses some. The sample includes 85,000 to 130,000 clones, roughly nine tenths seen only once; the top ten take 6%. The sample taken for sequencing was peripheral blood. The receptor source for this set is a human donor in a cohort sampled during active COVID-19.

CDR3 DNA: TGCGCCAGCAGCCATGGGACAGGGGTCCTCTCTGGGGCCAACGTCCTGACTTTC. It codes for CASSHGTGVLSGANVLTF. The V call is TRBV4-3, the J call TRBJ2-6; 10 positions match TRBD1. This CDR3 comprises 18 residues. The J segment lost 0 bases and the V segment lost 3 bases, leaving 5 bases of the junction unmatched. Germline V lookup: CDR1 LGHNA, CDR2 YSLEER.

This sequence joins TRBV11-3 and TRBJ1-1; a possible D gene is TRBD1 (5 bases). Trimming removed 4 bases at V and 3 bases at J, with 15 bases between. The CDR3 covers 15 residues. The germline gives CDR1 SGHNT, CDR2 YENEEA. As DNA, the CDR3 is TGTGCCAGCAGCTCCCAGGTCAGGGTTGACACTGAAGCTTTCTTT. Residues: CASSSQVRVDTEAFF.

This chain joins TRBV11-2 and TRBJ2-1; D possibly corresponds to TRBD2 (6 bases). The germline CDR1 and CDR2 sequences are SGHAT and FQNNGV. V lost 6 bases and J lost 4, with 10 bases in between. The CDR3 runs 13 residues. The CDR3 DNA reads as TGTGCCAGCAGTCGGCGGGATTACAATGAGCAGTTCTTC. This encodes CASSRRDYNEQFF.

This clone came up once. This rearrangement joins TRBV19 to TRBJ2-7, with 8 nucleotides matching TRBD1. This CDR3 is 14 amino acids long. V shed 5 bases, J shed 4 bases, and the junction held 7 bases outside the gene matches. CDR1 is LNHDA and CDR2 is SQIVND in the germline V gene (reference sequence). In nucleotides, the CDR3 is TGTGCCAGTAGTTCCGGGACAGGTAAATACGAGCAGTACTTC. Encoded protein: CASSSGTGKYEQYF. Full variable domain (remainder filled in from reference TRBV19 and TRBJ2-7): DGGITQSPKYLFRKEGQNVTLSCEQNLNHDAMYWYRQDPGQGLRLIYYSQIVNDFQKGDIAEGYSVSREKKESFPLTVTSAQKNPTAFYLCASSSGTGKYEQYFGPGTRLTVT.

This clone was recorded a few times. The gene calls are TRBV7-2 and TRBJ1-2; unclear D gene. This CDR3 spans 14 amino acids. V shed 1 base and J shed 5 bases, with 11 bases lying between them. Germline V gene data show CDR1 as SGHTA and CDR2 as FQGNSA. The CDR3 sequence: CASSLGATLYGYTF. CDR3 DNA: TGTGCCAGCAGCTTAGGAGCTACCCTTTATGGCTACACCTTC.

The chain is built from TRBV6-6 and TRBJ1-5; 7 nucleotides line up with TRBD1. This CDR3 is built from 16 residues. With V trimmed by 5 bases and J by 1 base, 8 bases remained unmatched. CDR1 is MNHNY, CDR2 SVGAGI, per germline (reference sequence). CDR3 DNA sequence: TGTGCCAGCAGTCCCCGGAAGGGGGCAAGCAATCAGCCCCAGCATTTT. Translated: CASSPRKGASNQPQHF.

In its sample, this clone was seen a few times. The J gene is TRBJ1-1, the V gene TRBV19; D gene unclear. Germline V lookup: CDR1 LNHDA, CDR2 SQIVND (reference sequence). The CDR3 spans 15 residues. V was cut by 8 bases and J by 6 bases, with 22 bases left in between. CDR3 nucleotide sequence: TGTGCCAGTTTCGTTCTGCGGGGAAGGACTTCTGAAGCTTTCTTT. As protein: CASFVLRGRTSEAFF.

The chain uses TRBV2 and TRBJ2-3; TRBD2 aligns across 15 bases. The CDR3 contains 18 residues. The ends lost 7 bases at V and 4 bases at J; junction bases unmatched: 12. Germline V lookup: CDR1 SNHLY, CDR2 FYNNEI. The CDR3 sequence is CASIQWGLAGGSADTQYF. The CDR3 DNA reads as TGTGCCAGCATTCAGTGGGGACTAGCGGGGGGTAGCGCAGATACGCAGTATTTT.

The chain couples TRBV10-3 to TRBJ1-3; D may be TRBD1 (6 bases). CDR3 size: 17 residues. The ends were cut back, 6 bases at V and 4 bases at J, with 22 bases in the middle. The germline gives CDR1 ENHRY, CDR2 SYGVKD. CDR3 DNA sequence: TGTGCCATCAGCTCTCCCCATCTCACGACAGGAGGAAACACCATATATTTT. Its translation is CAISSPHLTTGGNTIYF.

The V and J genes are TRBV4-3 and TRBJ2-7; 9 bases agree with TRBD1. With 4 bases clipped from V and 5 bases from J, the junction kept 6 bases outside the gene matches. Germline V gene data show CDR1 as LGHNA and CDR2 as YSLEER. The CDR3 spans 14 residues. CDR3 in amino acids: CASSPGTGFHEQYF. The CDR3 coding sequence is TGCGCCAGCAGCCCAGGGACAGGGTTCCACGAGCAGTACTTC.

This chain uses TRBV15 with TRBJ2-7, with 12 bases aligning to TRBD2. This CDR3 has 15 residues. V was pared by 1 base and J by 2 bases, with 0 bases of the junction left unmatched. The germline V gene has CDR1 LNHNV and CDR2 YYDKDF (reference sequence). The CDR3 loop is CATSRGTSGAYEQYF. CDR3 DNA sequence: TGTGCCACCAGCAGAGGGACTAGCGGGGCCTACGAGCAGTACTTC.

V is TRBV4-2 and J is TRBJ1-1; a possible D gene is TRBD1 (5 bases). This CDR3 has 17 residues. The germline CDR1 and CDR2 sequences are LGHNA and YNFKEQ. V dropped 0 bases and J dropped 0 bases, with 14 bases sitting between them. The CDR3 DNA is TGTGCCAGCAGCCAAGAGGGGCAGGGTGGCATGAACACTGAAGCTTTCTTT. Residues: CASSQEGQGGMNTEAFF.

The rearrangement links TRBV7-2 to TRBJ2-3; 10 bases are a match to TRBD2. CDR1 SGHTA and CDR2 FQGNSA come from the germline V gene. This CDR3 has 17 residues. Losses at the gene ends were 2 bases for V and 5 bases for J; bases not matched to a gene: 10. CDR3 sequence: CASSLSLAGVIQDTQYF. As DNA, the CDR3 is TGTGCCAGCAGCTTAAGCCTAGCGGGAGTGATCCAAGATACGCAGTATTTT.

This clone was counted once. The CDR3 nucleotides read TGTGCCAGCAGTTTATTTGTGCTAGCGGGAGGGGGGGCCAATGAGCAGTTCTTC. It encodes CASSLFVLAGGGANEQFF. The V call is TRBV27, the J call TRBJ2-1; 12 bases fit TRBD2. With 1 base clipped from V and 6 bases from J, the junction kept 10 bases outside the gene matches. The germline V gene has CDR1 MNHEY and CDR2 SMNVEV (reference sequence). This CDR3 spans 18 amino acids.

The CDR3 here is CASSPSGRFTGELFF. The CDR3, as DNA: TGTGCCAGCAGCCCTAGCGGGAGGTTCACCGGGGAGCTGTTTTTT. This chain joins TRBV7-9 and TRBJ2-2; the match to TRBD2 covers 11 bases. There are 15 residues in the CDR3. Germline V gives CDR1 SEHNR, CDR2 FQNEAQ (reference sequence). The J segment lost 4 bases and the V segment lost 5 bases, leaving 3 bases of the junction unmatched.

CDR3 region: CASMLLVTDTQYF. The DNA of the CDR3 is TGTGCCAGCATGTTACTGGTGACAGATACGCAGTATTTT. The rearrangement joins TRBV2 to TRBJ2-3, with D unclear. The CDR3 loop spans 13 amino acids. Germline V gene lookup returns CDR1 SNHLY and CDR2 FYNNEI. Trimming took 7 bases from V and 3 from J, leaving 11 bases between them. The whole variable domain, remainder taken from reference TRBV2 and TRBJ2-3, is EPEVTQTPSHQVTQMGQEVILRCVPISNHLYFYWYRQILGQKVEFLVSFYNNEISEKSEIFDDQFSVERPDGSNFTLKIRSTKLEDSAMYFCASMLLVTDTQYFGPGTRLTVL.

This chain connects TRBV7-8 to TRBJ1-5; possibly TRBD1 for D (5 bases). This CDR3 comprises 14 residues. Trimming took off 5 bases at V and 6 bases at J, with 14 bases between the two ends. Germline V gene sequence: CDR1 SGHVS, CDR2 FQNEAQ. The CDR3 DNA reads as TGTGCCAGCAGCCGGGGGGGAGGTTTTCAGCCCCAGCATTTT. It is translated as CASSRGGGFQPQHF.

The gene calls are TRBV5-6 and TRBJ2-7; 8 bases are a match to TRBD2. The germline V gene encodes CDR1 SGHDT and CDR2 YYEEEE. V lost 1 base, J lost 3 bases, and 6 bases stayed unmatched. There are 15 residues in the CDR3. The DNA for the CDR3 is TGTGCCAGCAGCTTGTCCAGGACTAGCTTCTACGAGCAGTACTTC. Its protein is CASSLSRTSFYEQYF.

The chain has TRBV9 and TRBJ2-2; D might be TRBD2 (6 bases). The V gene's germline CDR1 is SGDLS and CDR2 YYNGEE. The CDR3 covers 15 residues. Trimming took 0 bases from V and 1 from J, leaving 7 bases between them. The CDR3 here is CASSVVGGNTGELFF. The CDR3 DNA follows: TGTGCCAGCAGCGTAGTGGGAGGGAACACCGGGGAGCTGTTTTTT.

The rearrangement links TRBV7-2 to TRBJ1-1; D may be TRBD1 (5 bases). The V end lost 4 bases, the J end lost 0 bases, and 15 bases lay between the germline ends. The length of the CDR3 is 16 residues. Germline values: CDR1 SGHTA, CDR2 FQGNSA. CDR3 coding DNA: TGTGCCAGCAGCTGGGGGGGGGTCCCGCTGAACACTGAAGCTTTCTTT. This gives the protein CASSWGGVPLNTEAFF. The whole variable domain, filled in from reference TRBV7-2 and TRBJ1-1, reads GAGVSQSPSNKVTEKGKDVELRCDPISGHTALYWYRQSLGQGLEFLIYFQGNSAPDKSGLPSDRFSAERTGGSVSTLTIQRTQQEDSAVYLCASSWGGVPLNTEAFFGQGTRLTVV.

The chain has TRBV4-2 and TRBJ1-4; D is uncertain. Trimming left V 2 bases short and J 0 bases short, with 10 bases between. The CDR3 sequence is 16 residues long. Germline CDR1 and CDR2: LGHNA and YNFKEQ. CDR3 protein: CASSQYDDTTNEKLFF. CDR3 nucleotides: TGTGCCAGCAGCCAATACGACGACACAACTAATGAAAAACTGTTTTTT.

V is TRBV25-1 and J is TRBJ1-1, with TRBD1 identical over 8 bases. The length of the CDR3 is 15 residues. Germline V gene data show CDR1 as MGHDK and CDR2 as SYGVNS. Losses at the gene ends were 4 bases for V and 4 bases for J; bases not matched to a gene: 8. The CDR3 sequence is CASSGTGGEVTEAFF. The CDR3 DNA sequence: TGTGCCAGCAGTGGAACAGGGGGGGAGGTCACTGAAGCTTTCTTT.

This clone was recorded once. The chain recombines TRBV13 with TRBJ2-7; D is perhaps TRBD1 (6 bases). Germline CDR1 is PRHDT and CDR2 is FYEKMQ (reference sequence). The CDR3 contains 20 residues. V was clipped by 3 bases and J by 3 bases, with 30 bases between them. For the CDR3, the DNA is TGTGCCAGCAGCTTTTTTTTTCAGGGACAACGTTGGATGCTAATCTACGAGCAGTACTTC. The encoded protein is CASSFFFQGQRWMLIYEQYF.

V gene TRBV7-3 combines with J gene TRBJ1-5, with TRBD1 matching 7 bases. V gave up 6 bases and J gave up 2 bases; unmatched junction bases: 10. This CDR3 spans 16 amino acids. CDR1 is SGHTA and CDR2 is FQGTGA in the germline V gene. The CDR3 sequence: CASRTGSVEGNQPQHF. Written as DNA, the CDR3 is TGTGCCAGCAGGACAGGGTCAGTCGAGGGCAATCAGCCCCAGCATTTT.

The J gene is TRBJ1-6, the V gene TRBV6-5; D is unresolved. The V gene's germline CDR1 is MNHEY and CDR2 SVGAGI. The CDR3 is made up of 16 amino acids. The V and J ends lost 2 bases and 4 bases respectively, with 12 bases between them. In DNA form, the CDR3 reads TGTGCCAGCAGTTACCGCGTACCAGGATATAATTCACCCCTCCACTTT. Protein: CASSYRVPGYNSPLHF.

This chain uses TRBV13 with TRBJ2-1; D is unclear. Germline values: CDR1 PRHDT, CDR2 FYEKMQ (reference sequence). Trimming took off 1 base at V and 5 bases at J, with 6 bases between the two ends. There are 13 residues in the CDR3. CDR3 DNA: TGTGCCAGCAGCTTAGCCAGAAACAATGAGCAGTTCTTC. Translated, it gives CASSLARNNEQFF.

V and J are TRBV6-5 and TRBJ2-3, with 7 bases aligning to TRBD2. The junction had 12 bases not matched to a gene; V was cut back by 8 bases and J by 4 bases. Germline CDR1 reads MNHEY; CDR2 reads SVGAGI. CDR3 length: 15 amino acids. The chain's CDR3 is CASGGLQLLADTQYF. The CDR3, as DNA: TGTGCCAGCGGGGGACTACAGCTTTTGGCAGATACGCAGTATTTT.